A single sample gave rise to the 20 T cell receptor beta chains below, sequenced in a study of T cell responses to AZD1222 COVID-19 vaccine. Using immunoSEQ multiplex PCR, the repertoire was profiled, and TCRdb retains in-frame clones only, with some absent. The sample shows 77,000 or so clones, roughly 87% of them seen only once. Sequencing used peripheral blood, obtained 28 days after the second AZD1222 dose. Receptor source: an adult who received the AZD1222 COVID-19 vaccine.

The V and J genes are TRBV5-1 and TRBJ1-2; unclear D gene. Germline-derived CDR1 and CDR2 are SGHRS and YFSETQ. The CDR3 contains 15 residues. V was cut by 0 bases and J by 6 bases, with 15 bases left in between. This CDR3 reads CASSLESGLTNGYTF. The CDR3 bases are TGCGCCAGCAGCTTGGAGTCGGGCCTTACGAATGGCTACACCTTC. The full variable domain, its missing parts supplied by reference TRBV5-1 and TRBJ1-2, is KAGVTQTPRYLIKTRGQQVTLSCSPISGHRSVSWYQQTPGQGLQFLFEYFSETQRNKGNFPGRFSGRQFSNSRSEMNVSTLELGDSALYLCASSLESGLTNGYTFGSGTRLTVV.

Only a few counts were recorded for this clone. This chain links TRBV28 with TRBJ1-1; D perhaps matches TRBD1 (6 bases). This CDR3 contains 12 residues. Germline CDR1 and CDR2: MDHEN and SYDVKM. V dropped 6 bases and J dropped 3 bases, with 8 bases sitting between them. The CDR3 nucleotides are TGTGCCAGCAGGCGACAGGACACTGAAGCTTTCTTT. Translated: CASRRQDTEAFF.

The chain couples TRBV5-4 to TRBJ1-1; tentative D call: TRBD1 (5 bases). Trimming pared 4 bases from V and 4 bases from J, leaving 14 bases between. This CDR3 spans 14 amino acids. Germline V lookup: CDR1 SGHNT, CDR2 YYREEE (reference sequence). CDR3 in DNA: TGTGCCAGCAGCCCCCGTGTGGGGCCCACTGAAGCTTTCTTT. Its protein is CASSPRVGPTEAFF.

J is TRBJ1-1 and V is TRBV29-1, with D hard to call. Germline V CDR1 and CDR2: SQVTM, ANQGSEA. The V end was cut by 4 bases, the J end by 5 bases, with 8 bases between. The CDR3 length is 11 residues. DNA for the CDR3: TGCAGCGTTGCGCAGTCGACTGAAGCTTTCTTT. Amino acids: CSVAQSTEAFF.

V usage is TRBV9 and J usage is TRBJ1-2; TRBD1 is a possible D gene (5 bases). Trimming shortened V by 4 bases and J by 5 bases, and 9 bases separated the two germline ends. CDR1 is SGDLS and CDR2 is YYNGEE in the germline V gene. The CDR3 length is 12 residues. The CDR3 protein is CASSTRQYGYTF. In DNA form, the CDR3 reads TGTGCCAGCAGCACCAGACAGTATGGCTACACCTTC. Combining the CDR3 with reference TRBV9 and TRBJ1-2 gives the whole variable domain DSGVTQTPKHLITATGQRVTLRCSPRSGDLSVYWYQQSLDQGLQFLIQYYNGEERAKGNILERFSAQQFPDLHSELNLSSLELGDSALYFCASSTRQYGYTFGSGTRLTVV.

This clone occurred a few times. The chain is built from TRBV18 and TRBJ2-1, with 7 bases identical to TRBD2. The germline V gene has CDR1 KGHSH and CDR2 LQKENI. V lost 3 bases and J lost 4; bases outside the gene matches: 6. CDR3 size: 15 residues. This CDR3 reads CASSPGTKGYNEQFF. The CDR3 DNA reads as TGTGCCAGCTCACCTGGGACTAAGGGGTACAATGAGCAGTTCTTC.

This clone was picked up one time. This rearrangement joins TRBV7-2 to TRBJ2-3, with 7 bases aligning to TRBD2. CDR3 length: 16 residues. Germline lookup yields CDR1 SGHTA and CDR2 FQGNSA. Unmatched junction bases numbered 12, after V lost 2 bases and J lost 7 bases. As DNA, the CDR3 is TGTGCCAGCAGCTTAACCCCTAGCGGCTGGGGGTATACGCAGTATTTT. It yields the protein CASSLTPSGWGYTQYF. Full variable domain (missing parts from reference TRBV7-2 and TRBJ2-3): GAGVSQSPSNKVTEKGKDVELRCDPISGHTALYWYRQSLGQGLEFLIYFQGNSAPDKSGLPSDRFSAERTGGSVSTLTIQRTQQEDSAVYLCASSLTPSGWGYTQYFGPGTRLTVL.

The CDR3 here is CASSLVTDGYTF. CDR3 DNA: TGTGCCAGCAGCTTAGTAACCGATGGCTACACCTTC. This rearrangement joins TRBV11-2 to TRBJ1-2; D gene uncertain. The germline V and J ends were trimmed by 1 base and 6 bases, with 6 bases remaining between them. CDR3 length: 12 residues. The germline V gene has CDR1 SGHAT and CDR2 FQNNGV.

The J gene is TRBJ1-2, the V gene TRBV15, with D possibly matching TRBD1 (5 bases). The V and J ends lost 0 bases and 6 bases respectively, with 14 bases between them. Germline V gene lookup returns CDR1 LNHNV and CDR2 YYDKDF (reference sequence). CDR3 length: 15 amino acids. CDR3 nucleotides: TGTGCCACCAGCAGAGAGTATTCAGGGCGGGATGGCTACACCTTC. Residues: CATSREYSGRDGYTF. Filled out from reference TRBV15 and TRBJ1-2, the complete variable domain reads DAMVIQNPRYQVTQFGKPVTLSCSQTLNHNVMYWYQQKSSQAPKLLFHYYDKDFNNEADTPDNFQSRRPNTSFCFLDIRSPGLGDTAMYLCATSREYSGRDGYTFGSGTRLTVV.

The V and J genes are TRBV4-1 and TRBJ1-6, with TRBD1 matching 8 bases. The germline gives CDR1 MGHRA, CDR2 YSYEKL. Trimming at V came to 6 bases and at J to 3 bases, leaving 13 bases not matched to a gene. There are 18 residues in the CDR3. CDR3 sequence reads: CASSPEIVQGDYNSPLHF. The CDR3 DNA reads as TGCGCCAGCAGTCCAGAAATTGTACAGGGGGACTATAATTCACCCCTCCACTTT.

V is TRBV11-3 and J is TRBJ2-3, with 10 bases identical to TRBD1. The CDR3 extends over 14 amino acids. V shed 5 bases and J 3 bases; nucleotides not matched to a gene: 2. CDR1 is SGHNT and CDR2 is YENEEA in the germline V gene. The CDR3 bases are TGTGCCAGCAGCCCGGGACAGGGGACAGATACGCAGTATTTT. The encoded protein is CASSPGQGTDTQYF.

CDR3 in amino acids: CASSFSGGLTGELFF. As DNA, the CDR3 is TGTGCCAGCAGTTTCAGCGGGGGGCTTACCGGGGAGCTGTTTTTT. V and J are TRBV6-5 and TRBJ2-2, with 9 positions matching TRBD2. CDR3 length equals 15 residues. Germline CDR1 MNHEY, CDR2 SVGAGI. V shed 4 bases and J 5 bases; nucleotides not matched to a gene: 5.

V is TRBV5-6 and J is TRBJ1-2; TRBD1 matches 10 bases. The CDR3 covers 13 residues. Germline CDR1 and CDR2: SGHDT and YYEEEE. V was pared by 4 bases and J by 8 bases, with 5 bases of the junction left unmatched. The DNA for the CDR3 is TGTGCCAGCAGCCCCGGGACAGGGGCCGGCTACACCTTC. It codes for CASSPGTGAGYTF.

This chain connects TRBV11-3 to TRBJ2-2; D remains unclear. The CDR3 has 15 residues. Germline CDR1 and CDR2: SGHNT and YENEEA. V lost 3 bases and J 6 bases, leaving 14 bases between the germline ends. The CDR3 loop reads CASSLGVQASGELFF. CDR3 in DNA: TGTGCCAGCAGCTTGGGTGTGCAGGCGTCCGGGGAGCTGTTTTTT. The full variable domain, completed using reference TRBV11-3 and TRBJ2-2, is EAGVVQSPRYKIIEKKQPVAFWCNPISGHNTLYWYLQNLGQGPELLIRYENEEAVDDSQLPKDRFSAERLKGVDSTLKIQPAELGDSAVYLCASSLGVQASGELFFGEGSRLTVL.

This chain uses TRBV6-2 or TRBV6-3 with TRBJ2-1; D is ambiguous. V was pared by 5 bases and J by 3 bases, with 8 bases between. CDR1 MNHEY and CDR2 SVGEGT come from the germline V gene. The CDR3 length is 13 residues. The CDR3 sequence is CASSPGLYNEQFF. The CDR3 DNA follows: TGTGCCAGCAGTCCCGGGCTCTACAATGAGCAGTTCTTC.

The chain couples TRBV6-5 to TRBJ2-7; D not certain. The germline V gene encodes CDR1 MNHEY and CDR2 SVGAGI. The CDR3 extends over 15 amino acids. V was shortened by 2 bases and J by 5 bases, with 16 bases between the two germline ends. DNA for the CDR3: TGTGCCAGCAGTTACGACAATCCGGGCGGCCACGAGCAGTACTTC. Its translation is CASSYDNPGGHEQYF.

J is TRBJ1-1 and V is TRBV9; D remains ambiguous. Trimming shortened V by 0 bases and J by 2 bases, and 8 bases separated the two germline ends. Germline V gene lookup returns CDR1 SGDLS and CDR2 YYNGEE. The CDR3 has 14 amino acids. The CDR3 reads CASSVAVSNTEAFF. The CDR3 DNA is TGTGCCAGCAGCGTAGCGGTCAGCAACACTGAAGCTTTCTTT.

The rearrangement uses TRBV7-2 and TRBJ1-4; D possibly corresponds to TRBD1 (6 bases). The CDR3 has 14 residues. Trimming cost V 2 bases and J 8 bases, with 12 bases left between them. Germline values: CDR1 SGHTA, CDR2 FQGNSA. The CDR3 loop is CASSLSRGGEKLFF. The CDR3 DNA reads TGTGCCAGCAGCTTATCCAGGGGAGGAGAAAAACTGTTTTTT.

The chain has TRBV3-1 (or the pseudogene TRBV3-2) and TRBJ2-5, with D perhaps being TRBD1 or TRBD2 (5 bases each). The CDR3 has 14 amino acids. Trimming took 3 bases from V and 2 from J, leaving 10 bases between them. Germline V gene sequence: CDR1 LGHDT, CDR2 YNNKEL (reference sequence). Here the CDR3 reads CASSHSGQQETQYF. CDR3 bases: TGTGCCAGCAGCCATTCGGGGCAGCAAGAGACCCAGTACTTC.

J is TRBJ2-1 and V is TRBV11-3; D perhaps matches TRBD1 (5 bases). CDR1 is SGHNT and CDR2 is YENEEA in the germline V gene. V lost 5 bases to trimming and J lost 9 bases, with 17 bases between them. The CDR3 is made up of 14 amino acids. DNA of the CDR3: TGTGCCAGCAGCCCCGGACACCCCGAAGGTGAGCAGTTCTTC. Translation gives CASSPGHPEGEQFF.